This TCR beta chain was obtained from a study of OX40 agonist ivuxolimab in advanced cancers. Study overall: Patients were treated with ivuxolimab, an agonistic anti-OX40 (CD134) antibody. General observations from the study: Normalized T-cell clonal expansion was also low in some nonresponders. Antigens targeted by the expanded peripheral T cells were not determined.

In germline, CDR1 is SGHTA, CDR2 FQGNSA. V gave up 6 bases and J gave up 6 bases, with 13 bases separating them. This CDR3 spans 13 amino acids. Concerning this clone itself: Antigen specificity is unknown.

TCRdb keeps only in-frame clones here, not all; method: immunoSEQ multiplex PCR. This sample carries under 85,000 clones, 65% to 90% of them seen once, and the ten largest clones take 1.5% to 2%. V gene TRBV7-2 combines with J gene TRBJ2-3; tentative D call: TRBD1 (5 bases). The material was CD4+ or CD8+ T cells sorted from blood, obtained in a trial of the OX40 agonist ivuxolimab. The sequence was obtained from an adult with an advanced solid tumor such as melanoma, head and neck, liver or kidney cancer. CDR3 sequence: CASRLFRGDTQYF. CDR3 sequence (DNA): TGTGCCAGCAGATTGTTTAGGGGCGATACGCAGTATTTT.